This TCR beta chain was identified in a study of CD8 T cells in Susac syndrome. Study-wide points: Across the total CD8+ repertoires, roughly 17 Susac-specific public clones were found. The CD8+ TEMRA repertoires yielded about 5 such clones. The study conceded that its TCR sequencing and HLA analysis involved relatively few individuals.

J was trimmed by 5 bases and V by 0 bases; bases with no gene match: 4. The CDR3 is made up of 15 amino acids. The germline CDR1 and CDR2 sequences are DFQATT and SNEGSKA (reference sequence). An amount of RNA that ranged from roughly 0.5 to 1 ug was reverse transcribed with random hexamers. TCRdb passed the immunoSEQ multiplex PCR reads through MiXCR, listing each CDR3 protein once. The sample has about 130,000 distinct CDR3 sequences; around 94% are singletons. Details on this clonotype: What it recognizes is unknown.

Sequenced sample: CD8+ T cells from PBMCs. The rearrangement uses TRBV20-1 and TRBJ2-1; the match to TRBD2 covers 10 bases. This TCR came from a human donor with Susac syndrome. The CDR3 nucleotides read TGCAGTGCTAGAGATTTAGCGGGAGGCCACAATGAGCAGTTCTTC. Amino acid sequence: CSARDLAGGHNEQFF.